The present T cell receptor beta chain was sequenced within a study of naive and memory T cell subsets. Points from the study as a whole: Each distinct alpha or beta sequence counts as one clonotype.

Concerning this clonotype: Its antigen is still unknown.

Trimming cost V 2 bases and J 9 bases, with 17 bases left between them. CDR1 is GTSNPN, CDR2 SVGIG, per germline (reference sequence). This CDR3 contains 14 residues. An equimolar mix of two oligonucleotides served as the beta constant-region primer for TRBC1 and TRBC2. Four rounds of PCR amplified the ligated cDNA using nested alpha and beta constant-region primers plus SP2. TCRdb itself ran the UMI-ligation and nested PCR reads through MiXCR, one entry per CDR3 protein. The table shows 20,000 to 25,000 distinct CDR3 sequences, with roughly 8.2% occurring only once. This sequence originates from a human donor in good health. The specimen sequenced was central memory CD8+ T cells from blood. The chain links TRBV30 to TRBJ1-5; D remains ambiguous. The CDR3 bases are TGTGCCTGGAGTACCTCGGAGCATTCCCGGCCCCAGCATTTT. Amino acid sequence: CAWSTSEHSRPQHF.